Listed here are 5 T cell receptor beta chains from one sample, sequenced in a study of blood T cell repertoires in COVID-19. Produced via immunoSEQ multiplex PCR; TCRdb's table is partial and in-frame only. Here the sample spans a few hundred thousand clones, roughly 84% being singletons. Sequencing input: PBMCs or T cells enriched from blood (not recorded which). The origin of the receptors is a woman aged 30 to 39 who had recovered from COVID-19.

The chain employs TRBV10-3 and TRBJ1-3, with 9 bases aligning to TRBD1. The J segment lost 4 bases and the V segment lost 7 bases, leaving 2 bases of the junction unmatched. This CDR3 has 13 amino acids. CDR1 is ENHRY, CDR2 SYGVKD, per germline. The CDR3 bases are TGTGCCATCAACAGGGGGCCAGGAAACACCATATATTTT. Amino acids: CAINRGPGNTIYF.

The DNA of the CDR3 is TGCAGTGCTAGTAGATGGGACAGGGGTTTAGGTGAGCAGTTCTTC. It encodes CSASRWDRGLGEQFF. The rearrangement uses TRBV20-1 and TRBJ2-1, with TRBD1 matching 10 bases. V shed 3 bases and J 9 bases; nucleotides not matched to a gene: 11. There are 15 residues in the CDR3. Germline V CDR1 and CDR2: DFQATT, SNEGSKA (reference sequence).

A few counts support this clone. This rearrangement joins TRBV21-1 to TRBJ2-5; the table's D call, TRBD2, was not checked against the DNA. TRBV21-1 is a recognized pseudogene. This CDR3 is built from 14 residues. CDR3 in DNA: TGTGCCAGCAGCAAGGCCGGGAGCCAAGAGACCCAGTACTTC. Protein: CASSKAGSQETQYF.

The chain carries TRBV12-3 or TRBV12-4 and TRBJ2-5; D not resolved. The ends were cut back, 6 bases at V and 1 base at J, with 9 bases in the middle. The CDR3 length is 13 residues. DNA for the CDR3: TGTGCCAGCAGAAGAGGTTCCCAAGAGACCCAGTACTTC. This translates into CASRRGSQETQYF.

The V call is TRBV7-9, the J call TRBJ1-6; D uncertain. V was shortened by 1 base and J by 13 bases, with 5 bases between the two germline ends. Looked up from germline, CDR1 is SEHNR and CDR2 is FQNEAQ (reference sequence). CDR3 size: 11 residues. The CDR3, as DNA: TGTGCCAGCAGCTTAGGAGGGCCCCTCCACTTT. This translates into CASSLGGPLHF.